This passage covers 25 T cell receptor beta chains from one sample sequenced in a study of beta chain features in type 1 diabetes. These receptors have no known antigen. Study-wide results and caveats: Shorter TCRB CDR3s, moderately but significantly so, marked every one of the four CD4+ subsets in Type 1 diabetes patients.

Every bit of the isolated RNA underwent reverse transcription, so sequencing read expressed TCRB transcripts. Method: immunoSEQ multiplex PCR; TCRdb's copy keeps in-frame clones and lacks some. Of hundreds of thousands of clones listed, 11% to 15% are singletons. Material for sequencing was naive CD4+ T cells from blood. These receptors came from a man between 18 and 29 years old with type 1 diabetes.

A few counts support this clone. The CDR3 region has the DNA TGTGCCTGGAGTAGGGCTCCCGGTGAAGCTTTCTTT. Its translation: CAWSRAPGEAFF. The chain links TRBV30 to TRBJ1-1; D not certain. This CDR3 comprises 12 residues. V was shortened by 2 bases and J by 7 bases, with 11 bases between the two germline ends. Germline CDR1 is GTSNPN and CDR2 is SVGIG (reference sequence).

V usage is TRBV29-1 and J usage is TRBJ2-2; unclear D gene. The CDR3 is 15 residues long. V lost 4 bases to trimming and J lost 2 bases, with 14 bases between them. CDR1 is SQVTM, CDR2 ANQGSEA, per germline. The CDR3 loop is CSVGNRRANTGELFF. As DNA, the CDR3 is TGCAGCGTTGGGAATCGCAGAGCTAACACCGGGGAGCTGTTTTTT.

This clone has a handful of counts. The chain has TRBV7-9 and TRBJ2-7; TRBD2 matches 10 bases. This CDR3 is built from 15 residues. CDR1 is SEHNR, CDR2 FQNEAQ, per germline (reference sequence). Germline trimming cut 4 bases from V and 3 bases from J; bases unmatched to any gene: 6. In nucleotides, the CDR3 is TGTGCCAGCAGCTGGACCTCTAGCGGGGGCTACGAGCAGTACTTC. This sequence encodes CASSWTSSGGYEQYF.

The rearrangement uses TRBV30 and TRBJ1-6; D is unresolved. Germline V gene data show CDR1 as GTSNPN and CDR2 as SVGIG (reference sequence). Deletions cut 2 bases from V and 0 bases from J, with 14 bases between. The CDR3 runs to 17 residues. This CDR3 reads CAWSPRTVSSYNSPLHF. The CDR3 DNA is TGTGCCTGGAGTCCTCGGACCGTGAGCTCCTATAATTCACCCCTCCACTTT.

This clone was observed a handful of times. V usage is TRBV27 and J usage is TRBJ2-5; D is uncertain. V was shortened by 6 bases and J by 1 base, with 0 bases between the two germline ends. Germline lookup yields CDR1 MNHEY and CDR2 SMNVEV (reference sequence). The CDR3 runs to 10 residues. This chain's CDR3 is CASSQETQYF. The CDR3 DNA follows: TGTGCCAGCAGCCAAGAGACCCAGTACTTC.

The sample holds a few counts of this clone. This chain connects TRBV10-3 to TRBJ2-7, with 11 bases matching TRBD1. This CDR3 comprises 14 residues. Trimming took 3 bases from V and 3 from J; bases not matched to a gene: 1. Germline V lookup: CDR1 ENHRY, CDR2 SYGVKD. CDR3 DNA sequence: TGTGCCATCAGTGAAGGGACAGGGGGCTACGAGCAGTACTTC. Translating it yields CAISEGTGGYEQYF.

J is TRBJ2-2 and V is TRBV4-3, with no clear D. The CDR3 is 14 amino acids. Trimming shortened V by 2 bases and J by 4 bases, and 8 bases separated the two germline ends. CDR1 LGHNA and CDR2 YSLEER come from the germline V gene. The chain's CDR3 is CASSQPLGTGELFF. DNA of the CDR3: TGCGCCAGCAGCCAACCTCTGGGCACCGGGGAGCTGTTTTTT.

The rearrangement links TRBV21-1 to TRBJ1-1. TRBV21-1 is an annotated pseudogene. The CDR3 runs to 14 residues. DNA for the CDR3: TGTGCCAGCACCCAAGAGGAGGGGCGGGCTGAAGCTTTCTTT. This gives the protein CASTQEEGRAEAFF.

This clone was counted between two and nine times. Within the sample, other DNA sequences also encode this same CDR3. This chain uses TRBV6-5 with TRBJ1-2; 7 nucleotides agree with TRBD1. Germline V CDR1 and CDR2: MNHEY, SVGAGI. V gave up 6 bases and J gave up 3 bases; unmatched junction bases: 4. The CDR3 is made up of 13 amino acids. The CDR3 DNA reads as TGTGCCAGCAGAACCGACAGGGACTATGGCTACACCTTC. This sequence encodes CASRTDRDYGYTF.

This clone was detected only a few times. CDR3 region: CASSLTSGTGIATYEQYF. DNA of the CDR3: TGTGCCAGCAGCTTAACGTCCGGGACAGGAATCGCTACCTACGAGCAGTACTTC. V is TRBV7-2 and J is TRBJ2-7, with TRBD1 matching 8 bases. This CDR3 has 18 residues. CDR1 and CDR2 (germline): SGHTA, FQGNSA. V trimming: 2 bases; J trimming: 2 bases; junction bases outside the gene matches: 14.

The chain links TRBV7-2 to TRBJ2-3, with 15 bases fitting TRBD2. CDR1 is SGHTA and CDR2 is FQGNSA in the germline V gene. This CDR3 is built from 16 residues. Losses at the gene ends were 5 bases for V and 5 bases for J; bases not matched to a gene: 5. CDR3 in DNA: TGTGCCAGCAGCCCGGGACTAGCGGGAGGAGGAGATACGCAGTATTTT. This gives the protein CASSPGLAGGGDTQYF.

The rearrangement links TRBV15 to TRBJ2-5; D uncertain. The V gene's germline CDR1 is LNHNV and CDR2 YYDKDF (reference sequence). V was clipped by 3 bases and J by 2 bases, with 4 bases between them. The CDR3 is made up of 12 amino acids. The CDR3 reads CATSRSQETQYF. CDR3 in DNA: TGTGCCACCAGCAGGAGTCAAGAGACCCAGTACTTC.

This clone was recorded a few times. This rearrangement joins TRBV18 to TRBJ2-7; TRBD1 aligns across 7 bases. Germline V gene data show CDR1 as KGHSH and CDR2 as LQKENI. Trimming at V came to 6 bases and at J to 2 bases, leaving 10 bases not matched to a gene. The CDR3 consists of 15 residues. CDR3 sequence: CASSLAGTATYEQYF. DNA for the CDR3: TGTGCCAGCTCGCTCGCCGGGACAGCCACCTACGAGCAGTACTTC.

This chain connects TRBV9 to TRBJ1-1; D unclear. V was clipped by 3 bases and J by 3 bases, with 3 bases between them. This CDR3 has 11 amino acids. Looked up from germline, CDR1 is SGDLS and CDR2 is YYNGEE. CDR3 amino acids: CASSADTEAFF. DNA of the CDR3: TGTGCCAGCAGCGCCGACACTGAAGCTTTCTTT.

The CDR3: CASSDAGGGSYNEQFF. CDR3 nucleotides: TGTGCCAGCAGTGACGCGGGGGGCGGATCCTACAATGAGCAGTTCTTC. The V call is TRBV25-1, the J call TRBJ2-1; 8 bases fit TRBD2. The germline V gene encodes CDR1 MGHDK and CDR2 SYGVNS. The trim removed 3 bases at V and 1 base at J, leaving 5 bases unmatched. CDR3 length equals 16 residues.

This rearrangement joins TRBV15 to TRBJ1-2, with D possibly matching TRBD1 (6 bases). Germline V lookup: CDR1 LNHNV, CDR2 YYDKDF (reference sequence). The CDR3 length is 15 residues. Trimming cost V 5 bases and J 4 bases, with 17 bases left between them. The CDR3 sequence: CATSGMAGTPYGYTF. The CDR3 DNA follows: TGTGCCACCAGCGGAATGGCCGGGACACCCTATGGCTACACCTTC.

The chain uses TRBV6-6 and TRBJ2-1; D is perhaps TRBD1 or TRBD2 (6 bases each). V lost 6 bases and J lost 5, with 20 bases in between. Germline CDR1 and CDR2: MNHNY and SVGAGI (reference sequence). The CDR3 consists of 16 residues. The DNA for the CDR3 is TGTGCCAGCAGACGTGGAGGGGGGCCTTTAAACAATGAGCAGTTCTTC. Translating gives CASRRGGGPLNNEQFF.

J is TRBJ1-2 and V is TRBV7-9, with D tentatively TRBD1 (5 bases). Germline CDR1 is SEHNR and CDR2 is FQNEAQ (reference sequence). V lost 1 base to trimming and J lost 7 bases, with 13 bases between them. The CDR3 is made up of 14 amino acids. CDR3 sequence: CASSLGSGESGYTF. The DNA for the CDR3 is TGTGCCAGCAGCTTAGGATCGGGGGAGAGTGGCTACACCTTC.

The chain is built from TRBV28 and TRBJ1-1; D is possibly TRBD1 (5 bases). Trimming took 8 bases from V and 1 from J, leaving 14 bases between them. The CDR3 is made up of 14 amino acids. Germline V gene data show CDR1 as MDHEN and CDR2 as SYDVKM. This CDR3 is CASPGWGTNTEAFF. CDR3 nucleotide sequence: TGTGCCAGCCCCGGGTGGGGGACGAACACTGAAGCTTTCTTT.

The rearrangement links TRBV4-2 to TRBJ2-7; D ambiguous. CDR3 length: 11 amino acids. Between the trimmed V and J ends, which lost 5 bases and 2 bases, there was a span of 4 bases. The germline V gene encodes CDR1 LGHNA and CDR2 YNFKEQ. The DNA for the CDR3 is TGTGCCAGCAGCGCCCCCTACGAGCAGTACTTC. Amino acid sequence: CASSAPYEQYF.

The CDR3 is CASSLSWTVSYEQYF. CDR3 nucleotides: TGTGCCAGCAGTTTATCCTGGACGGTCTCCTACGAGCAGTACTTC. The gene calls are TRBV27 and TRBJ2-7; D unresolved. CDR3 length equals 15 residues. The germline CDR1 and CDR2 sequences are MNHEY and SMNVEV (reference sequence). V was clipped by 0 bases and J by 0 bases, with 9 bases between them.

A few counts support this clone. The chain carries TRBV9 and TRBJ2-5, with a weak D call TRBD2 (5 bases). Germline V lookup: CDR1 SGDLS, CDR2 YYNGEE. The CDR3 extends over 14 amino acids. V gave up 0 bases and J gave up 1 base, with 7 bases separating them. CDR3 loop: CASSVGTSQETQYF. The DNA for the CDR3 is TGTGCCAGCAGCGTAGGGACTTCCCAAGAGACCCAGTACTTC.

V usage is TRBV5-4 and J usage is TRBJ1-2, with a possible D match to TRBD1 (6 bases). Germline V gene sequence: CDR1 SGHNT, CDR2 YYREEE (reference sequence). This CDR3 has 15 amino acids. V gave up 2 bases and J gave up 4 bases, with 15 bases separating them. DNA of the CDR3: TGTGCCAGCAGCTTAGCACAGGGCGGGGGCTATGGCTACACCTTC. This codes for CASSLAQGGGYGYTF.

CDR3 DNA: TGTGCCAGCAGCCCCCGACAGGGATGGACTGAAGCTTTCTTT. Translated, it gives CASSPRQGWTEAFF. The V gene is TRBV7-3, the J gene TRBJ1-1; 7 bases agree with TRBD1. With V trimmed by 5 bases and J by 5 bases, 8 bases remained unmatched. The CDR3 is 14 amino acids. Germline CDR1 is SGHTA and CDR2 is FQGTGA.

This clone came up a few times. The chain's CDR3 is CASSVDERFGGYGYTF. The CDR3 DNA reads as TGTGCCAGCAGCGTAGACGAAAGATTCGGTGGGTATGGCTACACCTTC. V and J are TRBV9 and TRBJ1-2; D is ambiguous. Germline values: CDR1 SGDLS, CDR2 YYNGEE. Between the trimmed V and J ends, which lost 0 bases and 5 bases, there was a span of 17 bases. The CDR3 totals 16 residues. Using reference TRBV9 and TRBJ1-2 for the parts outside the CDR3, the full variable domain is DSGVTQTPKHLITATGQRVTLRCSPRSGDLSVYWYQQSLDQGLQFLIQYYNGEERAKGNILERFSAQQFPDLHSELNLSSLELGDSALYFCASSVDERFGGYGYTFGSGTRLTVV.